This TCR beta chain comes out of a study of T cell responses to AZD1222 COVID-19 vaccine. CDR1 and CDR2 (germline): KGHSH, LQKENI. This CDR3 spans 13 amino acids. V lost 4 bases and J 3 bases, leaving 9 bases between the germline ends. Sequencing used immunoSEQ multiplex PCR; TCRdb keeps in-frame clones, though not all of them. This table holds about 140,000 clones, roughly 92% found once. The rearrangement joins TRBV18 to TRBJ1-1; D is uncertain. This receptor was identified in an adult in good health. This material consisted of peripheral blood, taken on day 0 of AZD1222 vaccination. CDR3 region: CASSRSRDTEAFF. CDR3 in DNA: TGTGCCAGCTCACGAAGTCGGGACACTGAAGCTTTCTTT.